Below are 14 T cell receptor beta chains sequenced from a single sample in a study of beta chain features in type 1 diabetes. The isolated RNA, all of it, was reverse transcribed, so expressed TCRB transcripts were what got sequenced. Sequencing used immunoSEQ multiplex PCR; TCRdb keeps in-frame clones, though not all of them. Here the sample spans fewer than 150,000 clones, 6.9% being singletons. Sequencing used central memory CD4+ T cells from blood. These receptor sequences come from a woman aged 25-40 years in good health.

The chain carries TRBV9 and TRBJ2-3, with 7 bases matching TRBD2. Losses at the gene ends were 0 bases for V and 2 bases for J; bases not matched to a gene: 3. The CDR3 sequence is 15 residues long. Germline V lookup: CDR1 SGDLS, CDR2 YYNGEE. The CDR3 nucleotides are TGTGCCAGCAGCGTAGCAAGCGGGAACACAGATACGCAGTATTTT. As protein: CASSVASGNTDTQYF. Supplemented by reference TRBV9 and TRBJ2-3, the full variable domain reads DSGVTQTPKHLITATGQRVTLRCSPRSGDLSVYWYQQSLDQGLQFLIQYYNGEERAKGNILERFSAQQFPDLHSELNLSSLELGDSALYFCASSVASGNTDTQYFGPGTRLTVL.

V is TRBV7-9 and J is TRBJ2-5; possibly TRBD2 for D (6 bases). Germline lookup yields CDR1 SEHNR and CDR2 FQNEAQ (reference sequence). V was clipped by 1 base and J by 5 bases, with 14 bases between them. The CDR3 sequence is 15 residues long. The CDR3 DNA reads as TGTGCCAGCAGCTTAGTCGGGAGTAAGGTGGAGACCCAGTACTTC. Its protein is CASSLVGSKVETQYF. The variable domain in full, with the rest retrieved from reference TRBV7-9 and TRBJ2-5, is DTGVSQNPRHKITKRGQNVTFRCDPISEHNRLYWYRQTLGQGPEFLTYFQNEAQLEKSRLLSDRFSAERPKGSFSTLEIQRTEQGDSAMYLCASSLVGSKVETQYFGPGTRLLVL.

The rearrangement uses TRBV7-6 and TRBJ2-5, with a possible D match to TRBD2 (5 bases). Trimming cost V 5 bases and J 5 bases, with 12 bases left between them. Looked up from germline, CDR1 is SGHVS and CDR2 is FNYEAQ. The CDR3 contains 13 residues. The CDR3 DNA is TGTGCCAGCAGCCGGGATCTCTGGGAGACCCAGTACTTC. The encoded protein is CASSRDLWETQYF.

The DNA for the CDR3 is TGTGCCAGCAGGACCCCGGGTGAGACCCAGTACTTC. Translated: CASRTPGETQYF. The chain employs TRBV6-1 and TRBJ2-5; D is unclear. Germline values: CDR1 MNHNS, CDR2 SASEGT. The CDR3 has 12 residues. V was trimmed by 6 bases and J by 5 bases, leaving 10 bases between them.

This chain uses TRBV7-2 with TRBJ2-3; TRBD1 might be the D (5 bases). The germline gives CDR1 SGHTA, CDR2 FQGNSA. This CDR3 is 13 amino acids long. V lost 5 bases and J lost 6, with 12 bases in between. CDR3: CASSPSAGDTQYF. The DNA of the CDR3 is TGTGCCAGCAGCCCCAGCGCAGGGGATACGCAGTATTTT.

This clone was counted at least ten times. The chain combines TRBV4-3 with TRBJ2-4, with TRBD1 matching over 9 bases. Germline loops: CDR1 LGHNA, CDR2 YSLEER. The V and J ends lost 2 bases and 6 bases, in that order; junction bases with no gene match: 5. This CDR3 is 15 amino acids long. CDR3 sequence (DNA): TGCGCCAGCAGCCAATACAGGGGACAGGGAAACATTCAGTACTTC. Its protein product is CASSQYRGQGNIQYF.

The CDR3 bases are TGTGCCAGCAGTTTGGCACGAACAATGGATGGCTACACCTTC. As protein: CASSLARTMDGYTF. This sequence joins TRBV28 and TRBJ1-2; D remains unclear. V lost 3 bases to trimming and J lost 6 bases, with 14 bases between them. The length of the CDR3 is 14 residues. CDR1 and CDR2 (germline): MDHEN, SYDVKM.

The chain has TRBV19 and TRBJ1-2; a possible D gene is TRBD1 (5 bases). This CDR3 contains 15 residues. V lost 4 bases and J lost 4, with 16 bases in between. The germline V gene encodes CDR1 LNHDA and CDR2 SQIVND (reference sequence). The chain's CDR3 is CASSNQAGKSYGYTF. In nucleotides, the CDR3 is TGTGCCAGTAGTAACCAGGCAGGGAAATCCTATGGCTACACCTTC.

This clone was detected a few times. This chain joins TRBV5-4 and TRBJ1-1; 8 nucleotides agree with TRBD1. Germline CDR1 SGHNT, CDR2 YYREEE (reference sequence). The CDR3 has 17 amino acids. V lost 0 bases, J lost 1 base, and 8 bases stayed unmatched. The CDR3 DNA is TGTGCCAGCAGCTTGGGAGCAGGGGGCGGCCGGAACACTGAAGCTTTCTTT. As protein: CASSLGAGGGRNTEAFF.

In nucleotides, the CDR3 is TGTGCCAGCAGCCAAATACAGGGGTCCTATGAGCAGTTCTTC. Residues: CASSQIQGSYEQFF. The V call is TRBV14, the J call TRBJ2-1; 7 positions match TRBD1. This CDR3 is 14 amino acids long. Germline V gives CDR1 SGHDN, CDR2 FVKESK. Trimming removed 2 bases from V and 8 bases from J; junction bases left unmatched: 6.

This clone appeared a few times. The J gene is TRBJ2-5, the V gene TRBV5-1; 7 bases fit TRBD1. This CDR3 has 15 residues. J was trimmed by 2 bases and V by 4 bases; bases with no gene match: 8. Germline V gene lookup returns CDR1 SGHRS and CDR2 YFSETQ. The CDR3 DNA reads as TGCGCCAGCAGCAAAGGGACAGCTGATCAAGAGACCCAGTACTTC. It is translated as CASSKGTADQETQYF.

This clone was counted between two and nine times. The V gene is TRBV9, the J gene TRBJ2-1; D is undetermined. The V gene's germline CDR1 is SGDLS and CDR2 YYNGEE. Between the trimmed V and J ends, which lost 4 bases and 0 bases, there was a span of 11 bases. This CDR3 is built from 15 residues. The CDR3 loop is CASSQTESSYNEQFF. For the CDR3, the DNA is TGTGCCAGCAGCCAAACAGAGAGCTCCTACAATGAGCAGTTCTTC. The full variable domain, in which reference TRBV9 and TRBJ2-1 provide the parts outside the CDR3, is DSGVTQTPKHLITATGQRVTLRCSPRSGDLSVYWYQQSLDQGLQFLIQYYNGEERAKGNILERFSAQQFPDLHSELNLSSLELGDSALYFCASSQTESSYNEQFFGPGTRLTVL.

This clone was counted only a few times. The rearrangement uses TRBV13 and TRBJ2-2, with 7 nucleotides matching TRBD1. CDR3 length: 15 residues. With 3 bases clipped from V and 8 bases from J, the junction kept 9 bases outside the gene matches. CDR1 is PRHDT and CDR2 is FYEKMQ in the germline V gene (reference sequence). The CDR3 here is CASSFGTDISGELFF. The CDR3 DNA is TGTGCCAGCAGCTTCGGGACAGACATATCGGGGGAGCTGTTTTTT.

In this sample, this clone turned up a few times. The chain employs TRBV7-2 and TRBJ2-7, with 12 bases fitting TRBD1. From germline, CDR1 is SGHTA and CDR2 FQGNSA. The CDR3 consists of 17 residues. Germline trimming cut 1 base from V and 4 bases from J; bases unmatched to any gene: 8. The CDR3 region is CASSLGPPGQGAYEQYF. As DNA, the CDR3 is TGTGCCAGCAGCTTAGGTCCCCCGGGACAGGGGGCATACGAGCAGTACTTC.